These 14 T cell receptor beta chains were sequenced from one sample in a study of blood T cells in healthy people across ages. Primed by a sample-barcoded 5' primer and a J-beta primer mix, a second PCR proceeded for about 6 to 12 cycles. TCRdb re-analysed the 5' RACE reads in MiXCR, keeping a single row per CDR3 protein. Among about 1.6 million distinct CDR3 sequences listed, almost 35% were seen once. Material for sequencing was blood. All receptors come from a woman aged 25 to 45 in good health.

This clonotype showed up just once. V and J are TRBV20-1 and TRBJ2-7; TRBD1 aligns across 8 bases. The germline V gene has CDR1 DFQATT and CDR2 SNEGSKA (reference sequence). CDR3 length equals 15 residues. V lost 0 bases and J lost 2; bases outside the gene matches: 6. This CDR3 is CSARDARQGPYEQYF. CDR3 bases: TGCAGTGCTAGAGATGCCCGACAGGGGCCCTACGAGCAGTACTTC.

The rearrangement links TRBV7-8 to TRBJ2-5; TRBD2 might be the D (5 bases). Germline CDR1 is SGHVS and CDR2 is FQNEAQ. V was pared by 4 bases and J by 5 bases, with 17 bases between. The CDR3 is made up of 15 amino acids. CDR3: CASSSWTAKEETQYF. CDR3 in DNA: TGTGCCAGCAGCTCCTGGACTGCGAAGGAGGAGACCCAGTACTTC. The full variable domain, completed using reference TRBV7-8 and TRBJ2-5, is GAGVSQSPRYKVAKRGQDVALRCDPISGHVSLFWYQQALGQGPEFLTYFQNEAQLDKSGLPSDRFFAERPEGSVSTLKIQRTQQEDSAVYLCASSSWTAKEETQYFGPGTRLLVL.

The rearrangement uses TRBV5-8 and TRBJ2-4; D may correspond to TRBD1 or TRBD2 (5 bases each). CDR3 length: 16 amino acids. V lost 2 bases and J lost 1, with 13 bases in between. Looked up from germline, CDR1 is SGHTS and CDR2 is YDEGEE. CDR3 in DNA: TGTGCCAGCAGCTTACTAGGGGTTGGGGCCAAAAACATTCAGTACTTC. Its protein is CASSLLGVGAKNIQYF.

This chain links TRBV5-1 with TRBJ1-2; the D gene is possibly TRBD1 (6 bases). The germline gives CDR1 SGHRS, CDR2 YFSETQ. Trimming left V 0 bases short and J 8 bases short, with 11 bases between. The CDR3 has 13 residues. The CDR3 coding sequence is TGCGCCAGCAGCTTGGATCTCAGGGGCGGCTACACCTTC. It translates to CASSLDLRGGYTF. Combining the CDR3 with reference TRBV5-1 and TRBJ1-2 gives the whole variable domain KAGVTQTPRYLIKTRGQQVTLSCSPISGHRSVSWYQQTPGQGLQFLFEYFSETQRNKGNFPGRFSGRQFSNSRSEMNVSTLELGDSALYLCASSLDLRGGYTFGSGTRLTVV.

The sample holds many counts of this clonotype. The rearrangement joins TRBV20-1 to TRBJ1-5, with 7 bases lining up with TRBD1. The CDR3 has 16 residues. CDR1 is DFQATT, CDR2 SNEGSKA, per germline (reference sequence). The V segment lost 3 bases and the J segment 13 bases; nucleotides outside the gene matches: 21. Written as DNA, the CDR3 is TGCAGTGCTAGGACTACATACGGGACAGACATTATATCGCAGCATTTT. As protein: CSARTTYGTDIISQHF.

The genes are TRBV5-1 and TRBJ2-5, with D tentatively TRBD2 (6 bases). V dropped 5 bases and J dropped 5 bases, with 19 bases sitting between them. CDR3 length equals 15 residues. Germline CDR1 is SGHRS and CDR2 is YFSETQ. CDR3 coding DNA: TGCGCCAGCAGACTCACTAGCTTTCCCGGGGAGACCCAGTACTTC. It codes for CASRLTSFPGETQYF. Filled out from reference TRBV5-1 and TRBJ2-5, the complete variable domain reads KAGVTQTPRYLIKTRGQQVTLSCSPISGHRSVSWYQQTPGQGLQFLFEYFSETQRNKGNFPGRFSGRQFSNSRSEMNVSTLELGDSALYLCASRLTSFPGETQYFGPGTRLLVL.

This clonotype came up a few times. The chain is built from TRBV4-1 and TRBJ2-7, with TRBD2 matching 7 bases. CDR1 and CDR2 from the germline V gene are MGHRA and YSYEKL. This CDR3 is built from 18 residues. Trimming at V came to 3 bases and at J to 4 bases, leaving 18 bases not matched to a gene. DNA of the CDR3: TGCGCCAGCAGCCAGGCCGTAGGAACCGGGGGGTCTTTTTACGAGCAGTACTTC. This gives the protein CASSQAVGTGGSFYEQYF.

The chain couples TRBV6-5 to TRBJ1-2; D is undetermined. The germline V gene encodes CDR1 MNHEY and CDR2 SVGAGI. The CDR3 loop spans 14 amino acids. Trimming took 2 bases from V and 3 from J, leaving 10 bases between them. CDR3 sequence reads: CASSYVWSDYGYTF. The CDR3 DNA reads as TGTGCCAGCAGTTACGTATGGTCAGACTATGGCTACACCTTC.

The chain has TRBV5-1 and TRBJ2-1; TRBD1 matches 9 bases. In germline, CDR1 is SGHRS, CDR2 YFSETQ. The J segment lost 9 bases and the V segment lost 3 bases, leaving 10 bases of the junction unmatched. The CDR3 is 15 residues long. Here the CDR3 reads CASSSGTGLCGEQFF. CDR3 DNA: TGCGCCAGCAGCTCCGGGACAGGGTTGTGCGGTGAGCAGTTCTTC. The full variable domain, with the rest looked up from reference TRBV5-1 and TRBJ2-1, is KAGVTQTPRYLIKTRGQQVTLSCSPISGHRSVSWYQQTPGQGLQFLFEYFSETQRNKGNFPGRFSGRQFSNSRSEMNVSTLELGDSALYLCASSSGTGLCGEQFFGPGTRLTVL.

A word on this clonotype: The germline gene is not matched at one end of the junction; a read error may be the cause. The V call is TRBV4-1, the J call TRBJ2-1, with D uncertain. Germline V gene data show CDR1 as MGHRA and CDR2 as YSYEKL. There are 17 residues in the CDR3. CDR3 protein: CASSQEAPASSYNERFF. CDR3 coding DNA: TGCGCCAGCAGCCAAGAGGCCCCAGCCAGCTCCTACAATGAGCGGTTCTTC.

As regards this clonotype: It is likely a read error, because the conserved phenylalanine at the end of the CDR3 is missing. V and J are TRBV5-1 and TRBJ2-4; 8 nucleotides align to TRBD1. This CDR3 region has 17 residues. Trimming removed 0 bases from V and 3 bases from J; junction bases left unmatched: 8. The germline V gene has CDR1 SGHRS and CDR2 YFSETQ. CDR3 amino acids: CASSLEFQGASKNIQYS. In nucleotides, the CDR3 is TGCGCCAGCAGCTTGGAGTTTCAGGGGGCTAGCAAAAACATTCAGTACTCC.

This clonotype has a handful of counts. The chain links TRBV19 to TRBJ1-2, with a possible D match to TRBD1 (5 bases). This CDR3 spans 14 amino acids. Trimming stripped 6 bases from V and 2 bases from J, with 13 bases between. The germline gives CDR1 LNHDA, CDR2 SQIVND (reference sequence). The CDR3 is CASRAGTENYGYTF. In nucleotides, the CDR3 is TGTGCCAGTAGAGCCGGGACGGAGAACTATGGCTACACCTTC.

The chain is built from TRBV20-1 and TRBJ2-5; D might be TRBD1 or TRBD2, each matching 6 bases. CDR3 size: 16 residues. CDR1 and CDR2 from the germline V gene are DFQATT and SNEGSKA (reference sequence). The CDR3 nucleotides read TGCAGGCTAGCCTACGGGGGCGGGCCTGTCCAAGAGACCCAGTACTTC. Translated: CRLAYGGGPVQETQYF.

This rearrangement joins TRBV30 to TRBJ1-5; TRBD1 might be the D (6 bases). The CDR3 has 15 amino acids. The ends were cut back, 0 bases at V and 1 base at J, with 10 bases in the middle. The germline gives CDR1 GTSNPN, CDR2 SVGIG (reference sequence). DNA of the CDR3: TGTGCCTGGAGTGTAGGGGGAAGCAGCAATCAGCCCCAGCATTTT. The encoded protein is CAWSVGGSSNQPQHF.